The rows below give T cell receptor beta chains drawn from one sample of a study of T-cell reconstitution after alpha-beta-depleted transplantation in children. TCRdb re-derived calls from the PCR reads in MiXCR, one entry per CDR3 protein. Of 500,000 to 750,000 distinct CDR3 sequences listed, roughly 30% are singletons. The material was PBMCs, obtained before TCRalphabeta/CD19-depleted stem cell transplant. Source of these receptors: a boy under three years old with Wiskott-Aldrich syndrome, due to receive a stem cell transplant. Each CDR3 is given with its conserved first and last residue. The order of the fields is J gene, V gene, D gene, clone size, CDR3 DNA, CDR3 protein. The D gene is left open where the match is weak. Clone size is not always given. Where it is, it says once, few, many or a class for expanded clones.

>TRBJ2-5|TRBV29-1|.|few
TGCAGCGTTGATGTCGGCAGCCAAGAGACCCAGTACTTC
CSVDVGSQETQYF
>TRBJ1-2|TRBV5-1|.|few
TGCGCCAGCAGCTTGGATATCTTGTTTAACTATGGCTACACCTTC
CASSLDILFNYGYTF
>TRBJ2-7|TRBV11-2|.|few
TGTGCCAGCAGCCCTAAACAGGGAAGTAATACCTACGAGCAGTACTTC
CASSPKQGSNTYEQYF
>TRBJ1-1|TRBV27|.|many
TGTGCCAGCAGCTTATCGGGACGGAACACTGAAGCTTTCTTT
CASSLSGRNTEAFF
>TRBJ2-1|TRBV18|.|few
TGTGCCAGCTCACCTGGAGACAGCCTTTACAATGAGCAGTTCTTC
CASSPGDSLYNEQFF
>TRBJ2-7|TRBV6-5|.|.
TGTGCCAGCAGTTACTCGACGGTAGGCGAGCAGTACTTC
CASSYSTVGEQYF
>TRBJ2-1|TRBV7-6|.|once
TGTGCCAGCCCTCAAGGCTTCAATGAGCAGTTCTTC
CASPQGFNEQFF
>TRBJ2-7|TRBV5-1|TRBD1|.
TGCGCCAGCAGCCCAACCGCCGGGACAGGGACCTACGAGCAGTACTTC
CASSPTAGTGTYEQYF
>TRBJ2-7|TRBV5-5|.|few
TGTGCCAGCAGCTTTACCCCGGACCCCGAGGGCGAGCAGTACTTC
CASSFTPDPEGEQYF
>TRBJ2-2|TRBV5-1|.|.
TGCGCCAGCAGCGCGGGACATACCTCCGGGGAGCTGTTTTTT
CASSAGHTSGELFF
>TRBJ2-1|TRBV5-1|TRBD2|few
TGCGCCAGCAGCCCGGGGGAGGGGCTGTTCTTC
CASSPGEGLFF
>TRBJ1-6|TRBV5-1|TRBD1|.
TGCGCCAGCAGCCCTCTGGACAGGGGAGGCTCACCCCTCCACTTT
CASSPLDRGGSPLHF
>TRBJ2-1|TRBV20-1|.|.
TGCAGTGCTAGACCCCTAGCGATCCACAATGAGCAGTTCTTC
CSARPLAIHNEQFF
>TRBJ1-5|TRBV20-1|TRBD1|.
TGCAGTGCTACCCCAACAGGGGTTGGCAATCAGCCCCAGCATTTT
CSATPTGVGNQPQHF
>TRBJ2-1|TRBV28|TRBD2|few
TGTGCCAGCAGTTTATGGACTAGCGGGGCCGTCGGTAACAATGAGCAGTTCTTC
CASSLWTSGAVGNNEQFF
>TRBJ1-6|TRBV7-2|.|few
TGTGCCAGCAGGTGGAATGGACAGTCACCCCTCCACTTT
CASRWNGQSPLHF
>TRBJ2-3|TRBV20-1|TRBD2|.
TGCAGTGCTAGAGTTAGCGGGAGGTGGACAGATACGCAGTATTTT
CSARVSGRWTDTQYF
>TRBJ2-7|TRBV7-9|TRBD2|few
TGTGCCAGCAGCTTTACGTGGCGGGAGACCTCTGGCGAGCAGTACTTC
CASSFTWRETSGEQYF
>TRBJ2-7|TRBV5-1|TRBD1|few
TGCGCCAGCAGCAGCCGGGACAGGGCGGCCGAGCAGTACTTC
CASSSRDRAAEQYF
>TRBJ2-3|TRBV5-1|TRBD2|few
TGCGCCAGCAGCCCGGAAGCGGGAGAAGAGAGAGATACGCAGTATTTT
CASSPEAGEERDTQYF
>TRBJ2-2|TRBV3-1|.|few
TGTGCCAGCAGGCCCCTGGGGCAATCAAACGGGGAGCTGTTTTTT
CASRPLGQSNGELFF
>TRBJ2-7|TRBV10-3|.|few
TGTGCCATCAGTGAGTCCGTCAATCCCTACGAGCAGTACTTC
CAISESVNPYEQYF
>TRBJ2-5|TRBV4-1|.|.
TGCGCCAGCAGCCAAGTCCGGGGATACAGGGAGACCCAGTACTTC
CASSQVRGYRETQYF
>TRBJ2-2|TRBV20-1|.|few
TGCAGTGCTAGAGTAATACGGAGCAACACCGGGGAGCTGTTTTTT
CSARVIRSNTGELFF
>TRBJ2-5|TRBV20-1|.|.
TGCAGTGCTAGTGCCCGGGCCCGAGAGACCCAGTACTTC
CSASARARETQYF
>TRBJ2-3|TRBV24-1|TRBD2|.
TGTGCCACCAGTGATCCGACGGGAGGCGGGAGAGATACGCAGTATTTT
CATSDPTGGGRDTQYF
>TRBJ2-2|TRBV4-2|TRBD2|few
TGTGCCAGCAGCCAAGAACGCAAACTAGCGGGAGGGTTCCCCGGGGAGCTGTTTTTT
CASSQERKLAGGFPGELFF